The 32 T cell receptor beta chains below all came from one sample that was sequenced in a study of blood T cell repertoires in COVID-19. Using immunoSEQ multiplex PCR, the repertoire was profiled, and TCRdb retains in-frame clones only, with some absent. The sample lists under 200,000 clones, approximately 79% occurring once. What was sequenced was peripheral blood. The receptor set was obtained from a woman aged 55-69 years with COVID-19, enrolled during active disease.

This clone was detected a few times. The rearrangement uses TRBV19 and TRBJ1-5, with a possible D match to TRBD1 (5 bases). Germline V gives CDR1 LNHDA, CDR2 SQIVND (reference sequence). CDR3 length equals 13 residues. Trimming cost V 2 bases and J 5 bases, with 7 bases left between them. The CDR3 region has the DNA TGTGCCAGTAGTATAACAGGTGATCAGCCCCAGCATTTT. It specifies CASSITGDQPQHF.

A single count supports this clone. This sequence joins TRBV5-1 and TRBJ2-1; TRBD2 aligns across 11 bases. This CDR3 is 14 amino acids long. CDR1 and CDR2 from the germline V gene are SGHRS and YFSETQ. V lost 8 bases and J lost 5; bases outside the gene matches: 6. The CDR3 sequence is CASLPGLADNEQFF. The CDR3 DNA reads TGCGCCAGTCTTCCGGGACTAGCGGACAATGAGCAGTTCTTC. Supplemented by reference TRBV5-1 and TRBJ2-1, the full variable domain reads KAGVTQTPRYLIKTRGQQVTLSCSPISGHRSVSWYQQTPGQGLQFLFEYFSETQRNKGNFPGRFSGRQFSNSRSEMNVSTLELGDSALYLCASLPGLADNEQFFGPGTRLTVL.

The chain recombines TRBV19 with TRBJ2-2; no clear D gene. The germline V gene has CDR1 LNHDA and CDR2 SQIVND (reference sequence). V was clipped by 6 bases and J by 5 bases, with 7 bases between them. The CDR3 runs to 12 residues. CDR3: CASSLGTGELFF. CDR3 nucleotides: TGTGCCAGTAGCCTAGGAACCGGGGAGCTGTTTTTT. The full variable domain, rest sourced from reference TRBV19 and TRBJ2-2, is DGGITQSPKYLFRKEGQNVTLSCEQNLNHDAMYWYRQDPGQGLRLIYYSQIVNDFQKGDIAEGYSVSREKKESFPLTVTSAQKNPTAFYLCASSLGTGELFFGEGSRLTVL.

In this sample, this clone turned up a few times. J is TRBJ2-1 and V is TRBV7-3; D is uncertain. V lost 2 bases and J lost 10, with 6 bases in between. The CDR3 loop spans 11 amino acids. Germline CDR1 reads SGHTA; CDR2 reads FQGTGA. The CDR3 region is CASSLGQEQFF. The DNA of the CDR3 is TGTGCCAGCAGCTTAGGTCAGGAGCAGTTCTTC. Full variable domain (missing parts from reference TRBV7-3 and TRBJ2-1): GAGVSQTPSNKVTEKGKYVELRCDPISGHTALYWYRQSLGQGPEFLIYFQGTGAADDSGLPNDRFFAVRPEGSVSTLKIQRTERGDSAVYLCASSLGQEQFFGPGTRLTVL.

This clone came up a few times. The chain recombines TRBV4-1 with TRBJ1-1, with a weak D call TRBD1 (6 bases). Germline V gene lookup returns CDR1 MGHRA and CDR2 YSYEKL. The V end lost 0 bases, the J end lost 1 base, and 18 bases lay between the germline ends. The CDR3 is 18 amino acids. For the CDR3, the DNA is TGCGCCAGCAGCCAAGAGTGGGGAGGGGGATCAGGGAACACTGAAGCTTTCTTT. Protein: CASSQEWGGGSGNTEAFF.

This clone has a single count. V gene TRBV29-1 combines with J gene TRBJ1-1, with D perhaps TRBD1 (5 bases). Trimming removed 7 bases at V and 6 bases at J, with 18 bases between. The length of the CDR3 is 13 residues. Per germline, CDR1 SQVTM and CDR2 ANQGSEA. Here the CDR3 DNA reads TGCAGCGCCCAGAGGGCCAGGGAGGCTGAAGCTTTCTTT. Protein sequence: CSAQRAREAEAFF.

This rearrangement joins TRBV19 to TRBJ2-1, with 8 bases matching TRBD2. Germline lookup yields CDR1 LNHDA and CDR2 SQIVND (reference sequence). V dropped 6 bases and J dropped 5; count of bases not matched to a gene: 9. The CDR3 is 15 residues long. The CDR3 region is CASRVIAGRDNEQFF. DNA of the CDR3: TGTGCCAGTAGAGTAATAGCGGGGAGAGACAATGAGCAGTTCTTC.

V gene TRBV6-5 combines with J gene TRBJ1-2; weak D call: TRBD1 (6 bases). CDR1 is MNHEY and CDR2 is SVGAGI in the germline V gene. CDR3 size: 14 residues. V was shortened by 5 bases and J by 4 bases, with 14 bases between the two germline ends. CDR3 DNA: TGTGCCAGCAGTCGACAGGCGTTCTCCTATGGCTACACCTTC. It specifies CASSRQAFSYGYTF.

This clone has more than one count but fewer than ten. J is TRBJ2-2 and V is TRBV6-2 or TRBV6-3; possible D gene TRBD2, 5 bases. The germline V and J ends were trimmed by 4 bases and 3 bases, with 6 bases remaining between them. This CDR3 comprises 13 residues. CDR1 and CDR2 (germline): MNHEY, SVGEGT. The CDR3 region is CASSSRDTGELFF. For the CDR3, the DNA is TGTGCCAGCAGTTCGCGGGACACCGGGGAGCTGTTTTTT.

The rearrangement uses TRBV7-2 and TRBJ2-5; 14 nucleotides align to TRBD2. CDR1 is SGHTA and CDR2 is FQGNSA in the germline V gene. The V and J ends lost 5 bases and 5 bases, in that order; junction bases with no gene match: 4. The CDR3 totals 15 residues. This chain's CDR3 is CASSQGLAGVETQYF. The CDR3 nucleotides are TGTGCCAGCAGCCAGGGACTAGCGGGAGTGGAGACCCAGTACTTC.

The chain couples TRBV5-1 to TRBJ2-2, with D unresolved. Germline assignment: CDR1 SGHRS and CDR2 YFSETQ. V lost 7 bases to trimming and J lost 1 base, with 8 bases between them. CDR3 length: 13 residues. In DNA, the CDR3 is TGCGCCAGCTCCGCAGGGAACACCGGGGAGCTGTTTTTT. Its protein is CASSAGNTGELFF.

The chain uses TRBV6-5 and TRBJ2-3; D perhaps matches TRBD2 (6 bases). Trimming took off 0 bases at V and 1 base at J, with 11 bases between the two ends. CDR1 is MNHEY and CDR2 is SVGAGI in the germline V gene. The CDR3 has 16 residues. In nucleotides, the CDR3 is TGTGCCAGCAGTTACTCCGGAGCGGGTGGCACAGATACGCAGTATTTT. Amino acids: CASSYSGAGGTDTQYF.

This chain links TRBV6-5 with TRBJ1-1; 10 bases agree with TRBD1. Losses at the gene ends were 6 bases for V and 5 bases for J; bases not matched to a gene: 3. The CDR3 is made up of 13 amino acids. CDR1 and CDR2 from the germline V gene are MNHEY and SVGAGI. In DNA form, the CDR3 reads TGTGCCAGCAGCCCGGACAGGGGGACTGAAGCTTTCTTT. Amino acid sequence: CASSPDRGTEAFF.

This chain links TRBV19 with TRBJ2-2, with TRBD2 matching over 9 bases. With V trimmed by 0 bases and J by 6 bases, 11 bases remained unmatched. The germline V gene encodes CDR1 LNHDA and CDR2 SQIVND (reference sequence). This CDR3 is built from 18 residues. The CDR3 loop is CASSIDYRLAGMAGELFF. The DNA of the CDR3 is TGTGCCAGTAGTATAGATTATAGGCTAGCGGGAATGGCCGGGGAGCTGTTTTTT.

The CDR3 region is CAVKGRTSGRAGSYNEQFF. Here the CDR3 DNA reads TGTGCCGTGAAGGGAAGGACTAGCGGGAGGGCCGGGTCCTACAATGAGCAGTTCTTC. The J gene is TRBJ2-1, the V gene TRBV10-3; TRBD2 agrees at 15 bases. J gave up 1 base and V 11 bases, and 15 bases lay outside the gene matches. The CDR3 consists of 19 residues. Per germline, CDR1 ENHRY and CDR2 SYGVKD.

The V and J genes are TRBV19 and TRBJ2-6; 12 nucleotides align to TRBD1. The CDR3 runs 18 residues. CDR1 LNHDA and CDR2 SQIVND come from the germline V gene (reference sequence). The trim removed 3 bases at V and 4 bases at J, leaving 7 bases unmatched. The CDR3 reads CASSIPGQGARGANVLTF. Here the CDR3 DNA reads TGTGCCAGTAGTATTCCGGGACAGGGGGCGCGGGGGGCCAACGTCCTGACTTTC.

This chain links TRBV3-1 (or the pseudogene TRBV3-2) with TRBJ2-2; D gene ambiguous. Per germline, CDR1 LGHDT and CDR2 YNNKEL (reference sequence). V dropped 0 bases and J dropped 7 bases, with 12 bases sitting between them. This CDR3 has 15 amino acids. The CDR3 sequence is CASSQDPGDNGELFF. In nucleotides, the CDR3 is TGTGCCAGCAGCCAAGACCCGGGTGATAACGGGGAGCTGTTTTTT.

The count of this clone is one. CDR3 bases: TGTGCCAGCAGCGTAAGAGGACAGGGAGGCGGTGGTGAGACCCAGTACTTC. Translating it yields CASSVRGQGGGGETQYF. V gene TRBV9 combines with J gene TRBJ2-5; 8 bases align to TRBD1. The CDR3 loop spans 17 amino acids. Losses at the gene ends were 1 base for V and 5 bases for J; bases not matched to a gene: 13. Germline V CDR1 and CDR2: SGDLS, YYNGEE.

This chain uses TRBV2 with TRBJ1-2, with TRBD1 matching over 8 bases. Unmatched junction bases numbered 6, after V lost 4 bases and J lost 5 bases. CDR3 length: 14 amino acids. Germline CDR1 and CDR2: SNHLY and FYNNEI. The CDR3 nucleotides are TGTGCCAGCAGTGGGGGGACAGGAAATTATGGCTACACCTTC. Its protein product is CASSGGTGNYGYTF.

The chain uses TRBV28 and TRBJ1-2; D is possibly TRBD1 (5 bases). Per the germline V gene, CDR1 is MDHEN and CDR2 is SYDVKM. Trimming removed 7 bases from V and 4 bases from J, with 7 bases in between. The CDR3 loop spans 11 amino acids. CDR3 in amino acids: CASTDIYGYTF. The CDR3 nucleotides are TGTGCCAGCACGGACATCTATGGCTACACCTTC.

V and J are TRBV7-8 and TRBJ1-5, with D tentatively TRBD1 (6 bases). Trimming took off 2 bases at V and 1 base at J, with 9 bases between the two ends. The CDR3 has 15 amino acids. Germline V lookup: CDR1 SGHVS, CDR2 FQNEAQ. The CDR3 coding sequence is TGTGCCAGCAGCTTAAACAGGGTGAGCAATCAGCCCCAGCATTTT. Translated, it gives CASSLNRVSNQPQHF.

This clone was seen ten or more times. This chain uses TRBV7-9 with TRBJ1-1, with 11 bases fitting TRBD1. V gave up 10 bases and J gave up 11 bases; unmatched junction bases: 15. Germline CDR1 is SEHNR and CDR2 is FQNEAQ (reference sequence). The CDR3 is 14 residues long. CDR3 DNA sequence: TGTGCCACCGACGTCGAACGGACAGGGGGCACGGCTTTCTTT. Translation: CATDVERTGGTAFF.

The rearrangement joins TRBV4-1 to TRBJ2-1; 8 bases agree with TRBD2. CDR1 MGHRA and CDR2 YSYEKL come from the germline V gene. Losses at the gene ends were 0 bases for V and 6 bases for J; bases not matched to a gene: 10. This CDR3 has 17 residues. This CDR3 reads CASSQDAPAGVVNEQFF. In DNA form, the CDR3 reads TGCGCCAGCAGCCAAGACGCCCCAGCGGGAGTGGTCAATGAGCAGTTCTTC.

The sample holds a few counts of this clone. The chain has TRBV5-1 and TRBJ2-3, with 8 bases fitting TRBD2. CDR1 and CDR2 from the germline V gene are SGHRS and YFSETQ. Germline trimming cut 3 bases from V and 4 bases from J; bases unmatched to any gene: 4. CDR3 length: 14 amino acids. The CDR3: CASSSGGASDTQYF. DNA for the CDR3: TGCGCCAGCAGCTCCGGGGGGGCATCAGATACGCAGTATTTT.

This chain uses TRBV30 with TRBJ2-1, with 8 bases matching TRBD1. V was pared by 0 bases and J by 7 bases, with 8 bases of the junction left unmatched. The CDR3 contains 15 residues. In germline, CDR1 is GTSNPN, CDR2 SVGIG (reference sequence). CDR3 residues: CAWSVPTGEWNEQFF. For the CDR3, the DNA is TGTGCCTGGAGTGTACCGACAGGGGAATGGAATGAGCAGTTCTTC.

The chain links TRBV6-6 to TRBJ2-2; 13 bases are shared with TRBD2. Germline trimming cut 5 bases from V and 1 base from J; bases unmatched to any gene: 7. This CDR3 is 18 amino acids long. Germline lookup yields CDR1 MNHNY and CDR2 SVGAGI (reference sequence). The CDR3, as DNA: TGTGCCAGCAGTCGAACTAGCGGGGGGGCCGTGAACACCGGGGAGCTGTTTTTT. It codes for CASSRTSGGAVNTGELFF.

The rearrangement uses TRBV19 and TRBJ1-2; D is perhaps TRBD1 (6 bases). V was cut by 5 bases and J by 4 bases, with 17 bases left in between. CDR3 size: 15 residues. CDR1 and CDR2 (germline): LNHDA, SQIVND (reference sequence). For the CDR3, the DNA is TGTGCCAGTAGTCCGGCTTTGACAGGCACCTATGGCTACACCTTC. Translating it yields CASSPALTGTYGYTF.

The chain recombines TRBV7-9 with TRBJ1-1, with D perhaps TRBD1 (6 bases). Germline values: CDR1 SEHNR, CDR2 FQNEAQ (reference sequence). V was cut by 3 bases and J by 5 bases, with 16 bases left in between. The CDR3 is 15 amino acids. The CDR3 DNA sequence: TGTGCCAGCAGCTTTTACCAGGGGATGGGGACTGAAGCTTTCTTT. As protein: CASSFYQGMGTEAFF.

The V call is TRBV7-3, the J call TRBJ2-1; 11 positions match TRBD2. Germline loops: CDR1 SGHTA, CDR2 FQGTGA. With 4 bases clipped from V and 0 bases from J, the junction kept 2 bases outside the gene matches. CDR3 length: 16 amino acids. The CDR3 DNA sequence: TGTGCCAGCAGCTCGGGACTAGCGGTCTCCTACAATGAGCAGTTCTTC. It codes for CASSSGLAVSYNEQFF. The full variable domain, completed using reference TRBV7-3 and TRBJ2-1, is GAGVSQTPSNKVTEKGKYVELRCDPISGHTALYWYRQSLGQGPEFLIYFQGTGAADDSGLPNDRFFAVRPEGSVSTLKIQRTERGDSAVYLCASSSGLAVSYNEQFFGPGTRLTVL.

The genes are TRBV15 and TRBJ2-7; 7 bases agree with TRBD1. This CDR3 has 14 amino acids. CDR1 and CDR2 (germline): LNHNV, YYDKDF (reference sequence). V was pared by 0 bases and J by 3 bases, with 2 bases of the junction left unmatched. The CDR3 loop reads CATSRERDSYEQYF. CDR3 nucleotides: TGTGCCACCAGCAGAGAACGGGACAGCTACGAGCAGTACTTC.

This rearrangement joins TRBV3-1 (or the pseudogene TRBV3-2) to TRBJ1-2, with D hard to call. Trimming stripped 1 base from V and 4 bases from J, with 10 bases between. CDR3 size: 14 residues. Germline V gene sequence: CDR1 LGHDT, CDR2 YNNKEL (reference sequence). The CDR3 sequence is CASSQAGRPYGYTF. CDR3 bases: TGTGCCAGCAGCCAAGCCGGCAGGCCCTATGGCTACACCTTC.

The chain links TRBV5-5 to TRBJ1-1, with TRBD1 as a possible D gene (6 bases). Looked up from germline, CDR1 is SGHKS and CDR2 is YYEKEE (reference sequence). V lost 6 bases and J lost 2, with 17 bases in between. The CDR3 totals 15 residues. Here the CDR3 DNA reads TGTGCCAGCAAACCGTGGGACACTACAAACACTGAAGCTTTCTTT. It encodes CASKPWDTTNTEAFF.